The rows below give T cell receptor beta chains drawn from one sample of a study of blood T cell repertoires in COVID-19. Measured with immunoSEQ multiplex PCR; TCRdb has only the in-frame clones, and not every one. The sample records fewer than 500,000 clones, around 90% being singletons. Specimen: PBMCs or T cells enriched from blood (not recorded which). Receptor source: a woman between 18 and 30 years old who had recovered from COVID-19. Both conserved end residues are part of each CDR3. Each record gives: V gene, D gene, clone size, J gene, CDR3 protein, CDR3 DNA. A D gene is named only where the DNA matches it firmly. Clone size is shown for a subset of rows, as once, few, many or a class of expanded clone.

V gene: TRBV5-6
D gene: -
clone size: -
J gene: TRBJ1-2
CDR3 protein: CASSFGTPQGGYTF
CDR3 DNA: TGTGCCAGCAGCTTCGGGACACCTCAGGGGGGCTACACCTTC

V gene: TRBV5-1
D gene: TRBD1
clone size: -
J gene: TRBJ2-7
CDR3 protein: CASSLEEGRGLYEQYF
CDR3 DNA: TGCGCCAGCAGCTTGGAGGAGGGCAGGGGGCTGTACGAGCAGTACTTC

V gene: TRBV19
D gene: -
clone size: -
J gene: TRBJ2-7
CDR3 protein: CASIDEQYF
CDR3 DNA: TGTGCCAGTATCGACGAGCAGTACTTC

V gene: TRBV5-1
D gene: TRBD1
clone size: -
J gene: TRBJ1-3
CDR3 protein: CASSPGQGSPGNTIYF
CDR3 DNA: TGCGCCAGCAGCCCGGGACAGGGCAGTCCAGGAAACACCATATATTTT

V gene: TRBV5-1
D gene: -
clone size: -
J gene: TRBJ2-7
CDR3 protein: CASSLGVNSGEQYF
CDR3 DNA: TGCGCCAGCAGCTTGGGAGTCAACTCGGGAGAGCAGTACTTC

V gene: TRBV6-4
D gene: -
clone size: few
J gene: TRBJ2-2
CDR3 protein: CASSDTDRTGELFF
CDR3 DNA: TGTGCCAGCAGTGACACAGACCGGACCGGGGAGCTGTTTTTT

V gene: TRBV2
D gene: -
clone size: -
J gene: TRBJ2-3
CDR3 protein: CASFGGGTDTQYF
CDR3 DNA: TGTGCCAGCTTTGGCGGAGGCACAGATACGCAGTATTTT

V gene: TRBV18
D gene: TRBD2
clone size: -
J gene: TRBJ2-2
CDR3 protein: CASSLGTSVTGELFF
CDR3 DNA: TGTGCCAGCTCATTGGGAACTAGCGTCACCGGGGAGCTGTTTTTT

V gene: TRBV7-8
D gene: -
clone size: -
J gene: TRBJ1-2
CDR3 protein: CASSLGAGYYGYTF
CDR3 DNA: TGTGCCAGCAGCTTAGGTGCGGGGTACTATGGCTACACCTTC

V gene: TRBV3-1/TRBV3-2
D gene: TRBD2
clone size: -
J gene: TRBJ2-3
CDR3 protein: CASSQGLTSVTDTQYF
CDR3 DNA: TGTGCCAGCAGCCAAGGATTAACTAGCGTCACAGATACGCAGTATTTT

V gene: TRBV15
D gene: -
clone size: -
J gene: TRBJ2-1
CDR3 protein: CATSMEGISYNEQFF
CDR3 DNA: TGTGCCACCAGCATGGAGGGGATCTCCTACAATGAGCAGTTCTTC

V gene: TRBV7-2
D gene: -
clone size: -
J gene: TRBJ1-6
CDR3 protein: CASSQYGQNNSPLHF
CDR3 DNA: TGTGCCAGCAGCCAATATGGACAGAATAATTCACCCCTCCACTTT

V gene: TRBV10-3
D gene: -
clone size: -
J gene: TRBJ1-1
CDR3 protein: CATAGAGGNTEAFF
CDR3 DNA: TGTGCCACGGCCGGGGCGGGGGGCAACACTGAAGCTTTCTTT

V gene: TRBV11-1
D gene: TRBD1
clone size: -
J gene: TRBJ2-5
CDR3 protein: CASSWDRDLQETQYF
CDR3 DNA: TGTGCCAGCAGCTGGGACAGGGACCTCCAAGAGACCCAGTACTTC

V gene: TRBV9
D gene: -
clone size: few
J gene: TRBJ1-1
CDR3 protein: CASSAATRNAEAFF
CDR3 DNA: TGTGCCAGCAGCGCTGCTACTAGGAACGCTGAAGCTTTCTTT

V gene: TRBV24-1
D gene: TRBD1
clone size: -
J gene: TRBJ2-3
CDR3 protein: CATSDTRTGGTDTQYF
CDR3 DNA: TGTGCCACCAGTGATACCAGGACAGGTGGCACAGATACGCAGTATTTT

V gene: TRBV29-1
D gene: -
clone size: -
J gene: TRBJ1-1
CDR3 protein: CSVLAQGRNTEAFF
CDR3 DNA: TGCAGCGTCCTAGCGCAAGGCAGGAACACTGAAGCTTTCTTT

V gene: TRBV24-1
D gene: -
clone size: -
J gene: TRBJ2-4
CDR3 protein: CATSDLSDIQYF
CDR3 DNA: TGTGCCACCAGTGATTTGTCCGACATTCAGTACTTC

V gene: TRBV11-2
D gene: -
clone size: few
J gene: TRBJ1-1
CDR3 protein: CASSLGGGPGTEAFF
CDR3 DNA: TGTGCCAGCAGCTTAGGTGGGGGCCCGGGGACTGAAGCTTTCTTT

V gene: TRBV27
D gene: -
clone size: -
J gene: TRBJ1-1
CDR3 protein: CASSFQGRGTEAFF
CDR3 DNA: TGTGCCAGCAGTTTCCAGGGAAGGGGCACTGAAGCTTTCTTT

V gene: TRBV7-9
D gene: TRBD2
clone size: -
J gene: TRBJ2-3
CDR3 protein: CASSLDREASTDTQYF
CDR3 DNA: TGTGCCAGCAGCTTAGACCGGGAGGCTAGCACAGATACGCAGTATTTT

V gene: TRBV6-2/TRBV6-3
D gene: -
clone size: -
J gene: TRBJ2-7
CDR3 protein: CASSYLDKTYEQYF
CDR3 DNA: TGTGCCAGCAGTTACCTGGACAAGACCTACGAGCAGTACTTC

V gene: TRBV4-1
D gene: TRBD1
clone size: -
J gene: TRBJ1-1
CDR3 protein: CASSLTGGNTEAFF
CDR3 DNA: TGCGCCAGCAGCCTTACAGGGGGGAACACTGAAGCTTTCTTT

V gene: TRBV20-1
D gene: -
clone size: -
J gene: TRBJ1-2
CDR3 protein: CSARERRGYTF
CDR3 DNA: TGCAGTGCTAGAGAGAGGAGGGGCTACACCTTC

V gene: TRBV11-2
D gene: TRBD1
clone size: -
J gene: TRBJ1-1
CDR3 protein: CASRGDRGTLEAFF
CDR3 DNA: TGTGCCAGCAGGGGGGACAGAGGCACCCTTGAAGCTTTCTTT

V gene: TRBV29-1
D gene: -
clone size: -
J gene: TRBJ1-1
CDR3 protein: CSVAQGYMNTEAFF
CDR3 DNA: TGCAGCGTTGCACAGGGTTACATGAACACTGAAGCTTTCTTT

V gene: TRBV15
D gene: -
clone size: -
J gene: TRBJ1-4
CDR3 protein: CATLDSNTNEKLFF
CDR3 DNA: TGTGCCACCCTAGATAGTAATACTAATGAAAAACTGTTTTTT

V gene: TRBV3-1/TRBV3-2
D gene: -
clone size: -
J gene: TRBJ2-7
CDR3 protein: CASSQDRGRGPTYEQYF
CDR3 DNA: TGTGCCAGCAGCCAAGACCGTGGCAGGGGCCCAACCTACGAGCAGTACTTC

V gene: TRBV21-1
D gene: -
clone size: -
J gene: TRBJ1-1
CDR3 protein: CASSKAERGNTEAFF
CDR3 DNA: TGTGCCAGCAGCAAAGCTGAAAGGGGGAACACTGAAGCTTTCTTT

V gene: TRBV7-2
D gene: TRBD1
clone size: -
J gene: TRBJ2-7
CDR3 protein: CASSHGTGGGEQYF
CDR3 DNA: TGTGCCAGCAGCCATGGGACAGGGGGTGGCGAGCAGTACTTC

V gene: TRBV5-1
D gene: -
clone size: -
J gene: TRBJ1-1
CDR3 protein: CASSLAGFNTEAFF
CDR3 DNA: TGCGCCAGCAGCTTGGCGGGGTTCAACACTGAAGCTTTCTTT

V gene: TRBV5-6
D gene: -
clone size: -
J gene: TRBJ1-2
CDR3 protein: CASSFEAGLKGYTF
CDR3 DNA: TGTGCCAGCAGTTTTGAGGCAGGGTTAAAGGGCTACACCTTC

V gene: TRBV2
D gene: -
clone size: -
J gene: TRBJ1-4
CDR3 protein: CASSEGRVAEKLFF
CDR3 DNA: TGTGCCAGCAGCGAGGGTAGGGTGGCGGAAAAACTGTTTTTT

V gene: TRBV25-1
D gene: TRBD1
clone size: few
J gene: TRBJ1-6
CDR3 protein: CASSWGSGGYNSPLHF
CDR3 DNA: TGTGCCAGCAGTTGGGGATCAGGGGGGTATAATTCACCCCTCCACTTT

V gene: TRBV5-4
D gene: -
clone size: -
J gene: TRBJ1-1
CDR3 protein: CASSLGGAQGNTEAFF
CDR3 DNA: TGTGCCAGCAGCTTAGGTGGGGCCCAGGGAAACACTGAAGCTTTCTTT

V gene: TRBV20-1
D gene: -
clone size: -
J gene: TRBJ1-4
CDR3 protein: CSARGQEKLFF
CDR3 DNA: TGCAGTGCTAGAGGGCAAGAAAAACTGTTTTTT

V gene: TRBV7-2
D gene: -
clone size: -
J gene: TRBJ1-5
CDR3 protein: CASSLGGGDGQPQHF
CDR3 DNA: TGTGCCAGCAGCTTAGGAGGAGGGGATGGACAGCCCCAGCATTTT

V gene: TRBV5-6
D gene: -
clone size: -
J gene: TRBJ1-5
CDR3 protein: CASSLGRGLGQPQHF
CDR3 DNA: TGTGCCAGCAGCCTTGGGCGGGGACTTGGGCAGCCCCAGCATTTT

V gene: TRBV7-8
D gene: -
clone size: few
J gene: TRBJ1-5
CDR3 protein: CASSLAGAEGEPQHF
CDR3 DNA: TGTGCCAGCAGCCTAGCAGGGGCCGAGGGGGAGCCCCAGCATTTT

V gene: TRBV15
D gene: -
clone size: -
J gene: TRBJ2-3
CDR3 protein: CATRAEWADTQYF
CDR3 DNA: TGTGCCACCCGAGCGGAGTGGGCAGATACGCAGTATTTT